This is a list of T cell receptor beta chains from one sample in a study of T-cell reconstitution after alpha-beta-depleted transplantation in children. Each CDR3 protein gets one entry after TCRdb re-called the PCR reads with MiXCR. The sample includes about 600,000 distinct CDR3 sequences, 23% seen only once; the top ten take around 14%. The sample consisted of PBMCs, mostly from graft donor cells, taken 360 days after TCRalphabeta/CD19-depleted stem cell transplant. The receptors stem from a boy under two years old who had a stem cell transplant for acute myeloid leukemia, so the T cells may come from the graft donor. Each CDR3 is given without its conserved first and last residue. The order of the fields is V gene, J gene, clone size, CDR3 protein. A row's size may be missing; if present it is once, few, many or a size class.

TRBV4-3	TRBJ2-3	many	ASSQDVGHTDTQY
TRBV12-3/TRBV12-4	TRBJ2-1	many	ASSSRDRGRNEQF
TRBV6-5	TRBJ2-7	few	ASSQTSYEQY
TRBV11-3	TRBJ1-4	.	ASTSGRKKLF
TRBV7-3	TRBJ1-1	.	ASSQGVRAEAF
TRBV2	TRBJ1-1	.	ASTEGWGFREGTEAF
TRBV6-1	TRBJ2-7	many	ASTPTTPGPPPIEQY
TRBV5-1	TRBJ1-1	.	ASRLDRGMNTEAF
TRBV20-1	TRBJ2-2	few	SARSGGANTGELF
TRBV21-1	TRBJ2-1	many	ASSKRGDSSYNEQF
TRBV29-1	TRBJ2-1	.	SVNGGSSYNEQF
TRBV3-1	TRBJ2-1	.	ASSQMVHNEQF
TRBV12-3/TRBV12-4	TRBJ2-2	.	ASIFSGQEFTGELF
TRBV11-2	TRBJ1-3	few	ASSLALAGNTIY
TRBV20-1	TRBJ1-3	.	SARVVTGPSGNTIY
TRBV20-1	TRBJ2-5	.	SARGHRATQETQY